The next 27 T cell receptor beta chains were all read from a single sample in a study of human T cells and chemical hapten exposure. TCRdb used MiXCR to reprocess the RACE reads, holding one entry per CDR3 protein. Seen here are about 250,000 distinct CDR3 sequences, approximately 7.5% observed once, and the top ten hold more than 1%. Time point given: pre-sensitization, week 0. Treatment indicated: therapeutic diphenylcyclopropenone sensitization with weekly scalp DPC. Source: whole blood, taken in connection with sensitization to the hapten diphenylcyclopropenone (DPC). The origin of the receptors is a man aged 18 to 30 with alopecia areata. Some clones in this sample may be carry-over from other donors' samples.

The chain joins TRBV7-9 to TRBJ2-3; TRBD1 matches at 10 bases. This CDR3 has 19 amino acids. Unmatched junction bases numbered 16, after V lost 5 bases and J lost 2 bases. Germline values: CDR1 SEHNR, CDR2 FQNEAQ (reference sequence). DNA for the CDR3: TGTGCCAGCAGCGTCTACGGGGACAGGGGTAGTTTCCCCACAGATACGCAGTATTTT. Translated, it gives CASSVYGDRGSFPTDTQYF.

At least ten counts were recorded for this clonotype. CDR3 sequence reads: CASSLEPGDLNQPQHF. CDR3 DNA: TGCGCCAGCAGCTTGGAGCCGGGAGATCTCAATCAGCCCCAGCATTTT. The rearrangement links TRBV5-1 to TRBJ1-5; D unclear. This CDR3 is built from 16 residues. V lost 0 bases to trimming and J lost 3 bases, with 13 bases between them. The germline gives CDR1 SGHRS, CDR2 YFSETQ.

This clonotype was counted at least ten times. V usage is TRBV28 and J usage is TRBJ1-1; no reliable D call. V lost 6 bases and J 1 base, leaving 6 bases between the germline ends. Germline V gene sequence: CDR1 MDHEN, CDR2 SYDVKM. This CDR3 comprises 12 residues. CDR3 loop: CASRTANTEAFF. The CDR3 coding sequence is TGTGCCAGCAGAACAGCGAACACTGAAGCTTTCTTT. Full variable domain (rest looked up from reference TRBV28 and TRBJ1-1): DVKVTQSSRYLVKRTGEKVFLECVQDMDHENMFWYRQDPGLGLRLIYFSYDVKMKEKGDIPEGYSVSREKKERFSLILESASTNQTSMYLCASRTANTEAFFGQGTRLTVV.

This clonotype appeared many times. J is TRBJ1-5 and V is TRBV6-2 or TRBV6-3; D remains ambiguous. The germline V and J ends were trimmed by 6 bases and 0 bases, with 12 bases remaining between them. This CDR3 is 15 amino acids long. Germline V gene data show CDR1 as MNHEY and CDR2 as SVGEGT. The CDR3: CASRAGLNSNQPQHF. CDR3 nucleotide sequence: TGTGCCAGCAGGGCGGGGTTAAATAGCAATCAGCCCCAGCATTTT.

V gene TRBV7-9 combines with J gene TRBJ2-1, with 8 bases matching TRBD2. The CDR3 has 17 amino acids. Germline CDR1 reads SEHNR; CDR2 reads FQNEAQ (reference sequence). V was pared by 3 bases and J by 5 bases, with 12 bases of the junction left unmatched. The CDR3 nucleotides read TGTGCCAGCAGCTTGGGTTTTTTTGAGCGGGGGAACAATGAGCAGTTCTTC. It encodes CASSLGFFERGNNEQFF.

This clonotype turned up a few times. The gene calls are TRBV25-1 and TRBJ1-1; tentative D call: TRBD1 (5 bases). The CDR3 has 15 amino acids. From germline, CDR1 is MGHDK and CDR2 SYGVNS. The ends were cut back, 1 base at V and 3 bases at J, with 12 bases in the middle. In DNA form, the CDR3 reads TGTGCCAGCAGTGAATTCGTGGGGGGGGACACTGAAGCTTTCTTT. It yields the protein CASSEFVGGDTEAFF.

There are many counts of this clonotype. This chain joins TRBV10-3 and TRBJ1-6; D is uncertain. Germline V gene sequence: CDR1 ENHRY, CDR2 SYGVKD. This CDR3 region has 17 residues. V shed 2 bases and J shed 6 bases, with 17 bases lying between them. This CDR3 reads CAISESGINAGNSPLHF. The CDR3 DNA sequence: TGTGCCATCAGTGAGAGCGGCATAAATGCGGGTAATTCACCCCTCCACTTT.

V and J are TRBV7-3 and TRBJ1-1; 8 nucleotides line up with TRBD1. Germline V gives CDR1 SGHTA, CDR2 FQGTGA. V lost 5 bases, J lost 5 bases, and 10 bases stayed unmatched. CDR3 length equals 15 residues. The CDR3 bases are TGTGCCAGCAGCCCCCGAACAGGGGGTTTTACTGAAGCTTTCTTT. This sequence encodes CASSPRTGGFTEAFF.

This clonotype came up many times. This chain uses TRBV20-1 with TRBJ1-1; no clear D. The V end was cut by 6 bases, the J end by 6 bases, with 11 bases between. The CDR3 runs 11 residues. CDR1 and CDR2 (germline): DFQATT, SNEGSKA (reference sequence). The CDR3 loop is CSAGRVAEAFF. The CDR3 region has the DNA TGCAGTGCCGGGCGAGTTGCTGAAGCTTTCTTT.

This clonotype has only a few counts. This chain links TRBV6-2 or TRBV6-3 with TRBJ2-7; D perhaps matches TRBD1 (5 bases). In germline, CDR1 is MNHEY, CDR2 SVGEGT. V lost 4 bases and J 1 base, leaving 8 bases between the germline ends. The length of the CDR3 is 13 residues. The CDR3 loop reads CASSLSGSYEQYV. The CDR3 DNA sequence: TGTGCCAGCAGTTTATCAGGGTCCTACGAGCAGTACGTC.

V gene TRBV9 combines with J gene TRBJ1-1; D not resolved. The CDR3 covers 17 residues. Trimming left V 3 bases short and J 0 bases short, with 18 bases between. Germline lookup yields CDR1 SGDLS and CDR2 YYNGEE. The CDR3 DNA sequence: TGTGCCAGCAGCGCCCCACCGTCACAGCCGTTGAACACTGAAGCTTTCTTT. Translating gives CASSAPPSQPLNTEAFF.

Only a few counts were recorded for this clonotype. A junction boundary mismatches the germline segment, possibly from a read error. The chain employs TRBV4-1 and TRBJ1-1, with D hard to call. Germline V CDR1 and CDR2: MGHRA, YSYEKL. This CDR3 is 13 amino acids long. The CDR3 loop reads CSSSQGGNTEAFF. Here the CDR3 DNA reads TGCTCCAGCAGCCAAGGCGGGAACACTGAAGCTTTCTTT.

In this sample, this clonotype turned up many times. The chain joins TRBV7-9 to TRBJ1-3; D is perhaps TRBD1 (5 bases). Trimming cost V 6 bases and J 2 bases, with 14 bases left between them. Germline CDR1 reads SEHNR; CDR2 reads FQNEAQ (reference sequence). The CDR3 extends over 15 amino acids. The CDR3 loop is CASRGQKEPGNTIYF. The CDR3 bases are TGTGCCAGCAGGGGGCAAAAAGAACCTGGAAACACCATATATTTT. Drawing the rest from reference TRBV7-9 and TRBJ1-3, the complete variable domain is DTGVSQNPRHKITKRGQNVTFRCDPISEHNRLYWYRQTLGQGPEFLTYFQNEAQLEKSRLLSDRFSAERPKGSFSTLEIQRTEQGDSAMYLCASRGQKEPGNTIYFGEGSWLTVV.

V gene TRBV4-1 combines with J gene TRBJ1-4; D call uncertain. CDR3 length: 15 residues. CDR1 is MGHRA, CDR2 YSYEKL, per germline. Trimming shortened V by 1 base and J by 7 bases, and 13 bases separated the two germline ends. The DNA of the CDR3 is TGCGCCAGCAGCCAAGCCTCCTGGGGTGGTGAAAAACTGTTTTTT. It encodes CASSQASWGGEKLFF.

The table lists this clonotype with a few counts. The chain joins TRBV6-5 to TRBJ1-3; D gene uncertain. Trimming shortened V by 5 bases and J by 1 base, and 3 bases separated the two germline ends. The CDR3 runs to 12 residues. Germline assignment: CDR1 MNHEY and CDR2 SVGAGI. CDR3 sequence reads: CASSTSGNTIYF. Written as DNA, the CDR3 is TGTGCCAGCAGTACTTCTGGAAACACCATATATTTT.

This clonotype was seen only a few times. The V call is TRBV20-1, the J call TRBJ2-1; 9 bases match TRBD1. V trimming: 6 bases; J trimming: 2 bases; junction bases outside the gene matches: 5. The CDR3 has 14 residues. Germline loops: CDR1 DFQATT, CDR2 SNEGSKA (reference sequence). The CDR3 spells CSAPTGGAYNEQFF. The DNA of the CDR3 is TGCAGTGCGCCAACAGGGGGCGCCTACAATGAGCAGTTCTTC.

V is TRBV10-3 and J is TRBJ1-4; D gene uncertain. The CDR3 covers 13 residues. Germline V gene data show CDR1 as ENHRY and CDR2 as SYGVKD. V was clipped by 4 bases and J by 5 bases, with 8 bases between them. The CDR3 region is CAISAQRNEKLFF. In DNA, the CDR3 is TGTGCCATCAGTGCTCAGCGGAATGAAAAACTGTTTTTT.

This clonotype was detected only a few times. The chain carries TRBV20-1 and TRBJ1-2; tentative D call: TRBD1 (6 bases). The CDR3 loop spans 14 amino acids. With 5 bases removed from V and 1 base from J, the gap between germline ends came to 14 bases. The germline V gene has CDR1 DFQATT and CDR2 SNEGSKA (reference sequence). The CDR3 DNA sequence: TGCAGTGCTGCCGGGGACACCTATAACTATGGCTACACCTTC. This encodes CSAAGDTYNYGYTF.

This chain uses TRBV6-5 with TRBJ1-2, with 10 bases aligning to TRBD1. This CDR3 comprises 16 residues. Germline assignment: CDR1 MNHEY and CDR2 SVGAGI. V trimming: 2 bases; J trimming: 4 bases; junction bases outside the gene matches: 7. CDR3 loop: CASSYAPGQGFYGYTF. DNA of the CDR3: TGTGCCAGCAGTTACGCCCCGGGACAGGGGTTCTATGGCTACACCTTC.

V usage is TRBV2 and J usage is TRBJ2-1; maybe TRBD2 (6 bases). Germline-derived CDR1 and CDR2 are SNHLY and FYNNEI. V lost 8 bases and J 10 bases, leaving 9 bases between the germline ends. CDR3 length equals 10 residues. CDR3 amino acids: CASQGLEQFF. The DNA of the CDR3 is TGTGCCAGCCAGGGACTCGAGCAGTTCTTC.

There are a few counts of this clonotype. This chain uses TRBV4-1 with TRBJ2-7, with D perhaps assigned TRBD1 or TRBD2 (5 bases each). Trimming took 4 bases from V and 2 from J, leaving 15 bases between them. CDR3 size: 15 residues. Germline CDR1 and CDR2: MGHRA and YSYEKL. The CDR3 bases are TGCGCCAGCAGCCGAAACCGGGACCCTCCCTACGAGCAGTACTTC. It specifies CASSRNRDPPYEQYF.

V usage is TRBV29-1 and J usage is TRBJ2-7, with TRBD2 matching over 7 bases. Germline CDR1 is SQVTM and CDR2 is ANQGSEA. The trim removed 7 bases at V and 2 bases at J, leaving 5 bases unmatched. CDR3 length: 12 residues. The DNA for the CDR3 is TGCAGCGGAACGACTAGCCCCTACGAGCAGTACTTC. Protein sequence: CSGTTSPYEQYF.

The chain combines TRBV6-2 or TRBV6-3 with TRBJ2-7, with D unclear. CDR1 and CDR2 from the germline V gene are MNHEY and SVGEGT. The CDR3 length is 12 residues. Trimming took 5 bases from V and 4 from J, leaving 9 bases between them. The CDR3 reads CASSPVGYEQYF. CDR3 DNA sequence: TGTGCCAGCAGTCCGGTTGGGTACGAGCAGTACTTC.

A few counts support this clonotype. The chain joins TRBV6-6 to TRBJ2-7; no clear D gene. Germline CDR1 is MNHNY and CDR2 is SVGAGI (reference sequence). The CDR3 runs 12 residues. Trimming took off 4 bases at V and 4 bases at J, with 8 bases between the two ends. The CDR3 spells CASSSGPYEQYV. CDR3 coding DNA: TGTGCCAGCAGTTCCGGGCCTTACGAGCAGTACGTC.

The CDR3 here is CASSLAGNSYNEQFF. The DNA for the CDR3 is TGTGCCAGCAGCTTAGCGGGGAACTCCTACAATGAGCAGTTCTTC. The chain has TRBV5-4 and TRBJ2-1, with TRBD2 identical over 7 bases. Germline CDR1 and CDR2: SGHNT and YYREEE (reference sequence). The length of the CDR3 is 15 residues. The V gene end was trimmed by 2 bases and the J gene end by 0 bases; junction bases not matched to a gene: 2.

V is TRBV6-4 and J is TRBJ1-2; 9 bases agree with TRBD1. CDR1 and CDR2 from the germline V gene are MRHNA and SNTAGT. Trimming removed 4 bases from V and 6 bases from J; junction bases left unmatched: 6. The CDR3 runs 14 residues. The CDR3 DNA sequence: TGTGCCAGCAGTGTCAAACAGGGGGCGCATGGCTACACCTTC. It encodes CASSVKQGAHGYTF.

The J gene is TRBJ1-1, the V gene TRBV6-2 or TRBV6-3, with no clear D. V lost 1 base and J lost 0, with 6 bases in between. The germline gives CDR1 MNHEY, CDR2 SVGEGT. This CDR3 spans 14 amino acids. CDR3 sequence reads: CASSYYVMNTEAFF. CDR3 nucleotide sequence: TGTGCCAGCAGTTACTACGTTATGAACACTGAAGCTTTCTTT.